This T cell receptor (beta chain) emerged from a study of cytomegalovirus exposure and HLA in healthy donors. The PCR made use of 60 Vbeta and 13 Jbeta primers. The protocol was immunoSEQ multiplex PCR, while the TCRdb copy is restricted to in-frame clones and leaves out a portion. The sample has roughly 190,000 clones, 75% to 90% seen once; the top ten hold around 1.2%. General study findings and limits: Cytomegalovirus-associated TCR beta chains were listed, numbering approximately 150.

The CDR3 contains 18 residues. With respect to this clone: The target antigen is unknown.

This clonotype originated in a man aged 30 to 45 in good health and CMV-seronegative. The rearrangement joins TRBV21-1 to TRBJ1-5; the D segment call TRBD1 is taken from the table without a DNA check. TRBV21-1 is assigned pseudogene status. The specimen sequenced was PBMCs. CDR3 coding DNA: TGTGCCAGCAGCAAAGTCACAGGGATGAAGTGTAGCAATCAGCCCCAGCATTTT. Translation gives CASSKVTGMKCSNQPQHF.